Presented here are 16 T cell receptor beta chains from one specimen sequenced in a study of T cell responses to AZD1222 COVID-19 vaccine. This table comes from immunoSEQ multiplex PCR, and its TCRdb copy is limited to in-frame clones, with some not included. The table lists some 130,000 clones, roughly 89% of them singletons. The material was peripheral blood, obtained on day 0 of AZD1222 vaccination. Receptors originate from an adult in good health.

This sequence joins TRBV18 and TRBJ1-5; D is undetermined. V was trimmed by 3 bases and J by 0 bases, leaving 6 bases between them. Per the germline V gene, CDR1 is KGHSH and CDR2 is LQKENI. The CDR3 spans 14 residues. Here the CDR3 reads CASSPLPSNQPQHF. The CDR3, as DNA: TGTGCCAGCTCACCGCTCCCTAGCAATCAGCCCCAGCATTTT.

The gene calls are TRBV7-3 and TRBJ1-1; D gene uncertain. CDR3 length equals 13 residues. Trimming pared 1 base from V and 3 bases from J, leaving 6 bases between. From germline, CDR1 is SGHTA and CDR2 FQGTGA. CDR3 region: CASSLNIHTEAFF. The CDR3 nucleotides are TGTGCCAGCAGCTTAAATATCCACACTGAAGCTTTCTTT.

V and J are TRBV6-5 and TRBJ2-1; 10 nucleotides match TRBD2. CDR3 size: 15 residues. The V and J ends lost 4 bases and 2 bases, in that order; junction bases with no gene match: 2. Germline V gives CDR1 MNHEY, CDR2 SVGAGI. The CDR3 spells CASSFGLAAYNEQFF. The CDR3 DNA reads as TGTGCCAGCAGTTTCGGACTAGCGGCCTACAATGAGCAGTTCTTC.

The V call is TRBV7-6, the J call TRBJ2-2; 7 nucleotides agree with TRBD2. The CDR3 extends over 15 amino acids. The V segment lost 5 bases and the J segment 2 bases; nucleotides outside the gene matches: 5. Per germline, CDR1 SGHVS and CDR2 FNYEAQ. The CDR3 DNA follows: TGTGCCAGCAGCCTGACAGCGGGAAACACCGGGGAGCTGTTTTTT. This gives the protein CASSLTAGNTGELFF.

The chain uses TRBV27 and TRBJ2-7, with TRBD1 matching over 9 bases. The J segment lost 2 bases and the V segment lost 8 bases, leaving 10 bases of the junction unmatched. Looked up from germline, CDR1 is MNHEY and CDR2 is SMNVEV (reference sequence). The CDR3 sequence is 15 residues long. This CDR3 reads CASGTWDRVAYEQYF. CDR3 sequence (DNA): TGTGCCAGCGGAACTTGGGACAGGGTGGCCTACGAGCAGTACTTC.

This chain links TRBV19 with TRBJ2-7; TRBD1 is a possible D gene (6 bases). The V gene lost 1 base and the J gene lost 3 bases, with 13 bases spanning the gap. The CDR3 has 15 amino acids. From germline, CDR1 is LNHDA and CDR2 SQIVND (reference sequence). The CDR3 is CASSIAKTGIYEQYF. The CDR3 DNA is TGTGCCAGTAGTATAGCCAAAACAGGGATCTACGAGCAGTACTTC.

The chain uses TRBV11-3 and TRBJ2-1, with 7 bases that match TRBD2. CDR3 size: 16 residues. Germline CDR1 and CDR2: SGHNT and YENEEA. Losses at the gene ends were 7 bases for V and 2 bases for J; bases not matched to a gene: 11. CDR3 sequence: CASTSSLGGPYNEQFF. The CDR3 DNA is TGTGCCAGCACCTCTAGTTTGGGAGGGCCCTACAATGAGCAGTTCTTC.

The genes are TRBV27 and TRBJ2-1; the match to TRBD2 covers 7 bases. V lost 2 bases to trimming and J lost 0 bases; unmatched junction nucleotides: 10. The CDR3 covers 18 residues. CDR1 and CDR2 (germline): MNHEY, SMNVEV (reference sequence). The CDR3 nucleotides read TGTGCCAGCAGTTTAGAGTGGAGGCGGGAGAGCTCCTACAATGAGCAGTTCTTC. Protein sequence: CASSLEWRRESSYNEQFF.

In DNA, the CDR3 is TGCGCCAGCAGCCATGACCCCCCCAACAGGTATGGCTACACCTTC. This codes for CASSHDPPNRYGYTF. V and J are TRBV4-1 and TRBJ1-2, with TRBD1 as a possible D gene (5 bases). The CDR3 is 15 amino acids. Germline lookup yields CDR1 MGHRA and CDR2 YSYEKL. V lost 3 bases, J lost 5 bases, and 16 bases lay in between.

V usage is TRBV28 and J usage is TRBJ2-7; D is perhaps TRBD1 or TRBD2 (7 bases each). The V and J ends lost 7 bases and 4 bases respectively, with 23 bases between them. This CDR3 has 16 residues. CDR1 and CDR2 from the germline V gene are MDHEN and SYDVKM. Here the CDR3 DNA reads TGTGCCAGCATAGAGGGGGCGTCTAGCGGAATTTACGAGCAGTACTTC. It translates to CASIEGASSGIYEQYF.

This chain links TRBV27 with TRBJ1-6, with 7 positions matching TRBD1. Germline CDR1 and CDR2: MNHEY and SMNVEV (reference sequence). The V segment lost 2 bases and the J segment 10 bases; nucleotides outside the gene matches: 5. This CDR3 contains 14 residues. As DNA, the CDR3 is TGTGCCAGCAGTTTACGGGACAGCCGATCACCCCTCCACTTT. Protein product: CASSLRDSRSPLHF.

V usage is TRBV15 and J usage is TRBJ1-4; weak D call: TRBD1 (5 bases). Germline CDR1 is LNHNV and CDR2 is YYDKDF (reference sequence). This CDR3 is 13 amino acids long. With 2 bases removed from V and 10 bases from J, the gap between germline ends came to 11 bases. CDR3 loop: CATSRTDSLKLFF. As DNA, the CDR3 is TGTGCCACCAGCAGAACTGACAGCCTAAAACTGTTTTTT. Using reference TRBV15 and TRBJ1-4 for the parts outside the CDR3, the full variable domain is DAMVIQNPRYQVTQFGKPVTLSCSQTLNHNVMYWYQQKSSQAPKLLFHYYDKDFNNEADTPDNFQSRRPNTSFCFLDIRSPGLGDTAMYLCATSRTDSLKLFFGSGTQLSVL.

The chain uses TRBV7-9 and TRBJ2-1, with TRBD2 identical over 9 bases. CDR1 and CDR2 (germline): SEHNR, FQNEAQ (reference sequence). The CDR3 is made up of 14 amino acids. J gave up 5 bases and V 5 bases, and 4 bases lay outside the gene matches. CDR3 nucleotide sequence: TGTGCCAGCAGCCCCCTAGCGGGACACAATGAGCAGTTCTTC. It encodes CASSPLAGHNEQFF.

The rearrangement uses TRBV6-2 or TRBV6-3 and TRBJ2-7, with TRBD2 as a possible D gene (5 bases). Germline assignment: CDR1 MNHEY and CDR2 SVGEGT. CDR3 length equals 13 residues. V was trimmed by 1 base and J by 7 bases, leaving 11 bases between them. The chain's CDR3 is CASSYWDSGEQYF. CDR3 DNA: TGTGCCAGCAGTTACTGGGATTCGGGAGAGCAGTACTTC.

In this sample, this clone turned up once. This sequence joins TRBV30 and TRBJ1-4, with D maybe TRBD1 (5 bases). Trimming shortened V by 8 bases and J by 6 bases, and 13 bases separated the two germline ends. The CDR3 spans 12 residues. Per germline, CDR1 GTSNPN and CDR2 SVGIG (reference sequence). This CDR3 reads CARQNSYEKLFF. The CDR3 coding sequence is TGTGCCCGACAGAACTCTTATGAAAAACTGTTTTTT. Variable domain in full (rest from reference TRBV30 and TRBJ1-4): SQTIHQWPATLVQPVGSPLSLECTVEGTSNPNLYWYRQAAGRGLQLLFYSVGIGQISSEVPQNLSASRPQDRQFILSSKKLLLSDSGFYLCARQNSYEKLFFGSGTQLSVL.

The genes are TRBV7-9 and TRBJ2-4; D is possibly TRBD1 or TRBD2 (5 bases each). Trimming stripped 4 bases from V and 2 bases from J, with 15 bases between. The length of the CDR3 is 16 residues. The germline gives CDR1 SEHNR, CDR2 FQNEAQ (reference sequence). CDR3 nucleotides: TGTGCCAGCAGCTCCGTAGTTTCGGGACCCAAAAACATTCAGTACTTC. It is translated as CASSSVVSGPKNIQYF. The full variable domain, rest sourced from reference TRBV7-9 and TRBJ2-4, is DTGVSQNPRHKITKRGQNVTFRCDPISEHNRLYWYRQTLGQGPEFLTYFQNEAQLEKSRLLSDRFSAERPKGSFSTLEIQRTEQGDSAMYLCASSSVVSGPKNIQYFGAGTRLSVL.